This T cell receptor beta chain was observed in a study of T-cell reconstitution after alpha-beta-depleted transplantation in children. TCRbeta library preparation incorporated unique molecular identifiers. TCRdb ran MiXCR on the PCR reads and lists one entry per CDR3 protein. The sample includes about 400,000 distinct CDR3 sequences, around 15% of them seen just once. Germline CDR1 reads SGHRS; CDR2 reads YFSETQ. This CDR3 has 15 residues. After removal of 4 bases from V and 2 bases from J, the junction contained 7 bases not matched to a gene. This receptor was obtained from a boy under two years old who had a stem cell transplant for Wiskott-Aldrich syndrome, so the T cells may come from the graft donor. V and J are TRBV5-1 and TRBJ2-3; TRBD2 aligns across 7 bases. The input for sequencing was PBMCs, mostly from graft donor cells, taken 360 days after TCRalphabeta/CD19-depleted stem cell transplant. The CDR3: CASSRGGPDTDTQYF. Here the CDR3 DNA reads TGCGCCAGCAGCAGGGGAGGGCCCGACACAGATACGCAGTATTTT.